The sequence of this TCR beta chain was determined in a study of CD8 T cells in Susac syndrome. Study conclusions and caveats: The study found that Susac CD8+ clonal expansion peaked in TEMRA cells and active patients. The authors found some 15 Susac-specific public clones in total CD8+ repertoires and five or six in CD8+ TEMRA repertoires.

As concerns this clonotype: No antigen is known for it.

The CD8+ and CD4+ T cells were negatively isolated, with the TEMRA cells enriched by FACS. RNA totalling roughly 0.5 to 1 ug underwent reverse transcription with random hexamers. The immunoSEQ assay covered 54 Vbeta and 13 Jbeta segments for CDR3. A single record per CDR3 protein comes from TCRdb applying MiXCR to the immunoSEQ multiplex PCR reads. This sample has approximately 25,000 distinct CDR3 sequences, with over 85% found just once. The clonotype originates from a human donor with Susac syndrome. Sequencing was performed on CD8+ T cells from PBMCs.

The CDR3 DNA reads TGTGCCAGCAACCCCTCTTCGGGGGGCCAGGGGAAGACCCAGTACTTC. Translated, it gives CASNPSSGGQGKTQYF. J is TRBJ2-5 and V is TRBV6-1; D is possibly TRBD2 (7 bases). Germline V CDR1 and CDR2: MNHNS, SASEGT. V was clipped by 7 bases and J by 6 bases, with 24 bases between them. CDR3 size: 16 residues.